This T cell receptor beta chain came from a study of blood T cell repertoires in COVID-19. There are many counts of this clone. Clones were read by immunoSEQ multiplex PCR, and TCRdb kept only the in-frame ones, dropping some. The table has about 200,000 clones, 65% to 90% seen once; the top ten hold 3.5% to 4%. V lost 4 bases and J lost 2; bases outside the gene matches: 4. Germline lookup yields CDR1 KGHDR and CDR2 SFDVKD. There are 17 residues in the CDR3. The rearrangement joins TRBV24-1 to TRBJ2-6; TRBD1 matches at 10 bases. The sample comprised PBMCs or T cells enriched from blood (not recorded which). The TCR originated in a woman in her 40s with acute COVID-19. The CDR3 region is CATSEGQGTPGANVLTF. The CDR3 bases are TGTGCCACCAGTGAGGGACAGGGGACCCCTGGGGCCAACGTCCTGACTTTC.